One sample yielded the 15 T cell receptor beta chains listed below, sequenced in a study of CD8 T cells in Susac syndrome. It was with random hexamers that about 0.45 to 1 ug RNA was reverse transcribed. Each CDR3 protein is one row after TCRdb ran MiXCR on the immunoSEQ multiplex PCR reads. The sample has about 180,000 distinct CDR3 sequences; approximately 94% are singletons. Material: CD4+ T cells from PBMCs. These receptors all come from a human donor with Susac syndrome.

The chain recombines TRBV24-1 with TRBJ2-2; tentatively, D is TRBD1 (6 bases). Per germline, CDR1 KGHDR and CDR2 SFDVKD. With 8 bases removed from V and 1 base from J, the gap between germline ends came to 7 bases. CDR3 length: 13 amino acids. CDR3 sequence: CATKTGNTGELFF. Written as DNA, the CDR3 is TGTGCCACCAAGACAGGGAACACCGGGGAGCTGTTTTTT.

This clonotype was counted a single time. J is TRBJ2-2 and V is TRBV3-1; 7 bases map to TRBD2. Unmatched junction bases numbered 12, after V lost 8 bases and J lost 3 bases. From germline, CDR1 is LGHDT and CDR2 YNNKEL (reference sequence). The CDR3 totals 16 residues. The CDR3 is CASGPGGGLDTGELFF. The CDR3 coding sequence is TGTGCCAGCGGCCCCGGGGGAGGGTTGGACACCGGGGAGCTGTTTTTT.

The V call is TRBV30, the J call TRBJ1-2; D may be TRBD1 (6 bases). Deletions cut 0 bases from V and 7 bases from J, with 9 bases between. Germline assignment: CDR1 GTSNPN and CDR2 SVGIG (reference sequence). This CDR3 spans 12 amino acids. CDR3 sequence reads: CAWSVQGFGYTF. CDR3 DNA sequence: TGTGCCTGGAGTGTACAGGGTTTTGGCTACACCTTC.

Only one count was recorded for this clonotype. The chain carries TRBV20-1 and TRBJ2-5; TRBD1 aligns across 9 bases. In germline, CDR1 is DFQATT, CDR2 SNEGSKA (reference sequence). With 4 bases clipped from V and 4 bases from J, the junction kept 10 bases outside the gene matches. The CDR3 has 15 amino acids. For the CDR3, the DNA is TGCAGTGCTATCCCCGGGACAGGGAGGGGAGAGACCCAGTACTTC. This gives the protein CSAIPGTGRGETQYF.

This rearrangement joins TRBV20-1 to TRBJ1-6, with 7 bases identical to TRBD1. Germline CDR1 DFQATT, CDR2 SNEGSKA (reference sequence). CDR3 length: 12 amino acids. Unmatched junction bases numbered 5, after V lost 5 bases and J lost 10 bases. CDR3 protein: CSAFGTESPLHF. DNA for the CDR3: TGCAGTGCTTTTGGGACAGAATCACCCCTCCACTTT.

The chain carries TRBV20-1 and TRBJ2-7; the D is unclear. Germline loops: CDR1 DFQATT, CDR2 SNEGSKA (reference sequence). Trimming stripped 6 bases from V and 1 base from J, with 7 bases between. The CDR3 spans 11 residues. The CDR3 sequence is CSAEKSYEQYF. The CDR3 DNA is TGCAGTGCCGAAAAATCCTACGAGCAGTACTTC.

This rearrangement joins TRBV6-5 to TRBJ1-6, with a weak D call TRBD1 (5 bases). The CDR3 covers 14 residues. The V gene's germline CDR1 is MNHEY and CDR2 SVGAGI. Trimming left V 4 bases short and J 8 bases short, with 12 bases between. CDR3: CASSLWRGDSPLHF. The CDR3 bases are TGTGCCAGCAGTTTGTGGAGGGGCGATTCACCCCTCCACTTT.

This chain joins TRBV7-6 and TRBJ2-5, with no clear D. This CDR3 spans 15 amino acids. Germline-derived CDR1 and CDR2 are SGHVS and FNYEAQ. V lost 1 base and J lost 1, with 10 bases in between. In nucleotides, the CDR3 is TGTGCCAGCAGCTTAGTGCCGGGCCCCCAAGAGACCCAGTACTTC. The encoded protein is CASSLVPGPQETQYF.

In DNA form, the CDR3 reads TGCAGTACCTCGGGGGGCACAGATACGCAGTATTTT. Translating it yields CSTSGGTDTQYF. V usage is TRBV20-1 and J usage is TRBJ2-3, with D maybe TRBD2 (6 bases). Trimming took 8 bases from V and 1 from J, leaving 10 bases between them. Per germline, CDR1 DFQATT and CDR2 SNEGSKA (reference sequence). This CDR3 has 12 amino acids.

The V call is TRBV12-3 or TRBV12-4, the J call TRBJ2-1; D may be TRBD2 (7 bases). V was shortened by 8 bases and J by 3 bases, with 20 bases between the two germline ends. The CDR3 runs 16 residues. CDR3: CASRPRGEGNYNEQFF. CDR3 bases: TGTGCCAGCCGTCCGAGGGGGGAGGGGAACTACAATGAGCAGTTCTTC.

The CDR3 coding sequence is TGTGCCAGCAGATTGGGATCCGGGACAGGGGACTATGGCTACACCTTC. The encoded protein is CASRLGSGTGDYGYTF. The gene calls are TRBV11-2 and TRBJ1-2; 10 bases match TRBD1. J lost 3 bases, V lost 6 bases, and 10 bases had no gene match. This CDR3 contains 16 residues. Germline V gene lookup returns CDR1 SGHAT and CDR2 FQNNGV.

The V gene is TRBV24-1, the J gene TRBJ2-1; D unclear. Germline V lookup: CDR1 KGHDR, CDR2 SFDVKD. The CDR3 has 11 amino acids. Deletions cut 0 bases from V and 7 bases from J, with 0 bases between. In nucleotides, the CDR3 is TGTGCCACCAGTGATTTGAATGAGCAGTTCTTC. Protein: CATSDLNEQFF.

The gene calls are TRBV20-1 and TRBJ2-3, with 12 positions matching TRBD2. This CDR3 region has 17 residues. CDR1 and CDR2 (germline): DFQATT, SNEGSKA (reference sequence). J gave up 3 bases and V 1 base, and 8 bases lay outside the gene matches. The CDR3 loop reads CSARGLAGGPLTDTQYF. CDR3 DNA sequence: TGCAGTGCTAGAGGGCTAGCGGGAGGGCCCCTAACAGATACGCAGTATTTT.

This rearrangement joins TRBV11-1 to TRBJ2-1; D is possibly TRBD1 (5 bases). V lost 6 bases and J lost 5, with 23 bases in between. This CDR3 spans 17 amino acids. The germline gives CDR1 SGHAT, CDR2 FQDESV (reference sequence). This CDR3 is CASRSLQGPHGHNEQFF. The DNA for the CDR3 is TGTGCCAGCAGGAGCCTGCAGGGTCCTCACGGCCACAATGAGCAGTTCTTC.

The chain carries TRBV6-2 or TRBV6-3 and TRBJ2-3; D is unresolved. Germline V CDR1 and CDR2: MNHEY, SVGEGT. V was cut by 6 bases and J by 4 bases, with 17 bases left in between. CDR3 length: 15 amino acids. The CDR3: CASSPLAVWADTQYF. The CDR3 DNA sequence: TGTGCCAGCAGCCCCTTAGCTGTATGGGCAGATACGCAGTATTTT.